This T cell receptor beta chain emerged from a study of cytomegalovirus exposure and HLA in healthy donors. CDR1 and CDR2 from the germline V gene are SGHTA and FQGNSA. The V gene lost 2 bases and the J gene lost 2 bases, with 7 bases spanning the gap. The CDR3 has 14 amino acids. PCR primers comprised 60 Vbeta and 13 Jbeta primers. Method: immunoSEQ multiplex PCR; TCRdb's copy keeps in-frame clones and lacks some. The sample yields 150,000 or so clones, roughly three quarters seen once. This clonotype originated in a woman aged 40 to 50 in good health and CMV-seropositive. Sequencing was done on a sample of PBMCs. The chain uses TRBV7-2 and TRBJ1-5; tentative D call: TRBD1 (5 bases). As DNA, the CDR3 is TGTGCCAGCAGCTTATCCAGGGGCAATCAGCCCCAGCATTTT. This translates into CASSLSRGNQPQHF.